The 20 T cell receptor beta chains in this list originate from one sample, sequenced in a study of T cells after yellow fever vaccination (dated by TCRdb to between 2018 and 2021). The method was 5' RACE. For sequencing, an Illumina HiSeq 2500 was employed. TCRdb cleaned the public reads at Q25 with fastp, built clones with MiXCR and kept in-frame beta chains. Rows are combined by CDR3 protein, so each entry shows the most common genes and DNA. For this sample the table gives about 220,000 distinct CDR3 sequences, of which about 7% were detected only once. The ten largest clones capture more than 1% of the sample. The label giving this sample's treatment or condition can be read as: live attenuated yellow fever vaccine strain. The starting material was CD4+ T cells sorted from PBMCs, obtained on the day of the yellow fever booster vaccination. Every receptor here comes from a man aged 25-40 years who received the YFV17D yellow fever vaccine.

In this sample, this clonotype turned up a few times. The chain is built from TRBV6-5 and TRBJ2-3; D is perhaps TRBD1 or TRBD2 (5 bases each). Germline CDR1 is MNHEY and CDR2 is SVGAGI. V gave up 3 bases and J gave up 10 bases, with 23 bases separating them. There are 16 residues in the CDR3. The DNA of the CDR3 is TGTGCCAGCAGTTATGGGGGTTCCGTAGCGACAGTGGCGCAGTATTTT. It yields the protein CASSYGGSVATVAQYF.

The chain links TRBV7-2 to TRBJ2-3; no reliable D call. The CDR3 length is 14 residues. Germline-derived CDR1 and CDR2 are SGHTA and FQGNSA. The V end lost 5 bases, the J end lost 1 base, and 10 bases lay between the germline ends. CDR3 amino acids: CASSPQAGTDTQYF. The CDR3 region has the DNA TGTGCCAGCAGCCCGCAGGCGGGCACAGATACGCAGTATTTT.

The V call is TRBV7-2, the J call TRBJ2-7; D unresolved. Per germline, CDR1 SGHTA and CDR2 FQGNSA. The V and J ends lost 2 bases and 5 bases respectively, with 7 bases between them. The CDR3 totals 12 residues. The CDR3 sequence is CASSLSRHEQYF. CDR3 nucleotide sequence: TGTGCCAGCAGCTTATCTCGCCACGAGCAGTACTTC. Variable domain in full (rest from reference TRBV7-2 and TRBJ2-7): GAGVSQSPSNKVTEKGKDVELRCDPISGHTALYWYRQSLGQGLEFLIYFQGNSAPDKSGLPSDRFSAERTGGSVSTLTIQRTQQEDSAVYLCASSLSRHEQYFGPGTRLTVT.

This sequence joins TRBV29-1 and TRBJ2-3; D remains ambiguous. The CDR3 consists of 14 residues. CDR1 SQVTM and CDR2 ANQGSEA come from the germline V gene. Trimming took 3 bases from V and 6 from J, leaving 16 bases between them. This CDR3 reads CSVESPKLGDTQYF. The CDR3 DNA is TGCAGCGTTGAGAGCCCCAAACTGGGGGATACGCAGTATTTT.

There are many counts of this clonotype. Germline is not matched at one junction end, which may reflect a read error. This chain connects TRBV7-2 to TRBJ2-6; D ambiguous. The CDR3 has 13 amino acids. Germline V gives CDR1 SGHTA, CDR2 FQGNSA. DNA of the CDR3: TGTGCCAGCAGTTTAGGAGGGGCCAACGTCCTGACTTTC. It yields the protein CASSLGGANVLTF. Based on the CDR3 plus reference TRBV7-2 and TRBJ2-6, the full variable domain is GAGVSQSPSNKVTEKGKDVELRCDPISGHTALYWYRQSLGQGLEFLIYFQGNSAPDKSGLPSDRFSAERTGGSVSTLTIQRTQQEDSAVYLCASSLGGANVLTFGAGSRLTVL.

This clonotype was seen more than once but under ten times. The chain couples TRBV21-1 to TRBJ1-2. TRBV21-1 is an annotated pseudogene. The CDR3 has 19 amino acids. The CDR3 region is CASSKVAQGPYSINYGYTF. CDR3 DNA sequence: TGTGCCAGCAGCAAAGTGGCTCAGGGGCCCTACTCGATCAACTATGGCTACACCTTC.

This rearrangement joins TRBV6-5 to TRBJ1-1; no reliable D call. With 6 bases removed from V and 5 bases from J, the gap between germline ends came to 7 bases. The CDR3 length is 11 residues. Per germline, CDR1 MNHEY and CDR2 SVGAGI. The CDR3 sequence is CASRERTEAFF. CDR3 coding DNA: TGTGCCAGCAGAGAGAGAACTGAAGCTTTCTTT.

J is TRBJ1-1 and V is TRBV29-1, with D uncertain. The V gene lost 7 bases and the J gene lost 1 base, with 13 bases spanning the gap. CDR1 is SQVTM, CDR2 ANQGSEA, per germline. This CDR3 contains 13 residues. CDR3 amino acids: CSGQRRENTEAFF. The CDR3 DNA reads as TGCAGCGGGCAGAGGAGGGAGAACACTGAAGCTTTCTTT.

On this clonotype: One junction end does not reproduce the germline sequence, and a read error may be involved. The chain carries TRBV5-1 and TRBJ2-1; D unresolved. In germline, CDR1 is SGHRS, CDR2 YFSETQ. The CDR3 is 16 amino acids. As DNA, the CDR3 is TGCGCCCGCAGCTTGGTGGCAGTTTCCCAATACAATGAGCAGTTCTTC. It encodes CARSLVAVSQYNEQFF.

This clonotype was counted at least ten times. The rearrangement uses TRBV7-8 and TRBJ2-1; 8 positions match TRBD1. The V gene end was trimmed by 5 bases and the J gene end by 4 bases; junction bases not matched to a gene: 7. Germline CDR1 and CDR2: SGHVS and FQNEAQ. The CDR3 spans 15 residues. The CDR3 DNA sequence: TGTGCCAGCAGCATCGACAGGGGTGGGTACAATGAGCAGTTCTTC. This translates into CASSIDRGGYNEQFF.

The V call is TRBV24-1, the J call TRBJ2-5; the D is unclear. The CDR3 has 12 amino acids. The ends were cut back, 2 bases at V and 5 bases at J, with 5 bases in the middle. In germline, CDR1 is KGHDR, CDR2 SFDVKD. The CDR3 sequence: CATSDYGETQYF. In nucleotides, the CDR3 is TGTGCCACCAGTGATTACGGGGAGACCCAGTACTTC.

This clonotype came up a few times. The rearrangement uses TRBV20-1 and TRBJ1-1; D is unclear. Per germline, CDR1 DFQATT and CDR2 SNEGSKA (reference sequence). V lost 5 bases to trimming and J lost 4 bases, with 5 bases between them. This CDR3 is built from 10 residues. The CDR3 loop reads CSAASTEAFF. The CDR3 region has the DNA TGCAGTGCTGCTAGCACTGAAGCTTTCTTT.

The CDR3 DNA follows: TGCAGTGCTAGAGATCCTCCAGGCCCTGGCTACACCTTC. Its translation is CSARDPPGPGYTF. This sequence joins TRBV20-1 and TRBJ1-2, with no clear D. With 0 bases removed from V and 7 bases from J, the gap between germline ends came to 12 bases. The CDR3 sequence is 13 residues long. Germline V gene sequence: CDR1 DFQATT, CDR2 SNEGSKA (reference sequence).

This clonotype was found a few times. The chain employs TRBV3-1 and TRBJ1-4; D is possibly TRBD1 (5 bases). The ends were cut back, 3 bases at V and 1 base at J, with 15 bases in the middle. CDR1 LGHDT and CDR2 YNNKEL come from the germline V gene (reference sequence). CDR3 length: 17 amino acids. CDR3 region: CASSHRRGAGTNEKLFF. CDR3 nucleotides: TGTGCCAGCAGCCACCGGAGGGGCGCGGGAACTAATGAAAAACTGTTTTTT.

This clonotype was detected a few times. The chain has TRBV6-5 and TRBJ1-6; 10 bases line up with TRBD1. V was clipped by 4 bases and J by 9 bases; unmatched bases: 0. This CDR3 region has 13 residues. Germline V CDR1 and CDR2: MNHEY, SVGAGI. The CDR3 protein is CASSWTGGSPLHF. As DNA, the CDR3 is TGTGCCAGCAGTTGGACAGGGGGTTCACCCCTCCACTTT.

This clonotype was observed at least ten times. This chain connects TRBV4-3 to TRBJ2-7; D is possibly TRBD1 (5 bases). Germline CDR1 LGHNA, CDR2 YSLEER. The CDR3 covers 13 residues. V was pared by 0 bases and J by 4 bases, with 7 bases between. The CDR3 DNA sequence: TGCGCCAGCAGCCAAGATCAGGGTTACGAGCAGTACTTC. This translates into CASSQDQGYEQYF.

In its sample, this clonotype was seen many times. The chain has TRBV5-4 and TRBJ2-2; 8 bases align to TRBD2. Losses at the gene ends were 3 bases for V and 5 bases for J; bases not matched to a gene: 9. CDR1 and CDR2 (germline): SGHNT, YYREEE (reference sequence). This CDR3 comprises 16 residues. This CDR3 reads CASSYSGSLGTGELFF. The CDR3 bases are TGTGCCAGCAGCTACAGCGGGAGTTTAGGAACCGGGGAGCTGTTTTTT. Supplemented by reference TRBV5-4 and TRBJ2-2, the full variable domain reads ETGVTQSPTHLIKTRGQQVTLRCSSQSGHNTVSWYQQALGQGPQFIFQYYREEENGRGNFPPRFSGLQFPNYSSELNVNALELDDSALYLCASSYSGSLGTGELFFGEGSRLTVL.

Of note for this clonotype: Without the conserved terminal phenylalanine or tryptophan, this CDR3 likely stems from a read error. The DNA is omitted, as the CDR3 cannot be located on it reliably, and the CDR3 follows TCRdb's listing. The V and J genes are TRBV29-1 and TRBJ2-7; the DNA was not used to check the table's D call, TRBD1. The CDR3 spans 10 residues, counting both ends. CDR1 SQVTM and CDR2 ANQGSEA come from the germline V gene. The CDR3 sequence: CSVVARTAGA.

This clonotype was seen repeatedly, ten times or more. The chain joins TRBV20-1 to TRBJ2-3; D not resolved. CDR3 length: 15 amino acids. Between the trimmed V and J ends, which lost 2 bases and 0 bases, there was a span of 12 bases. CDR1 and CDR2 from the germline V gene are DFQATT and SNEGSKA (reference sequence). CDR3 in DNA: TGCAGTGCTAGAATCGTAGGATCTAGCACAGATACGCAGTATTTT. Encoded protein: CSARIVGSSTDTQYF.

This clonotype was seen only a few times. V usage is TRBV18 and J usage is TRBJ2-7; TRBD2 matches 9 bases. This CDR3 is 17 amino acids long. J gave up 0 bases and V 1 base, and 7 bases lay outside the gene matches. The germline CDR1 and CDR2 sequences are KGHSH and LQKENI. Written as DNA, the CDR3 is TGTGCCAGCTCACCACGGAAAGCGGGAGGTCACTCCTACGAGCAGTACTTC. Its translation is CASSPRKAGGHSYEQYF.